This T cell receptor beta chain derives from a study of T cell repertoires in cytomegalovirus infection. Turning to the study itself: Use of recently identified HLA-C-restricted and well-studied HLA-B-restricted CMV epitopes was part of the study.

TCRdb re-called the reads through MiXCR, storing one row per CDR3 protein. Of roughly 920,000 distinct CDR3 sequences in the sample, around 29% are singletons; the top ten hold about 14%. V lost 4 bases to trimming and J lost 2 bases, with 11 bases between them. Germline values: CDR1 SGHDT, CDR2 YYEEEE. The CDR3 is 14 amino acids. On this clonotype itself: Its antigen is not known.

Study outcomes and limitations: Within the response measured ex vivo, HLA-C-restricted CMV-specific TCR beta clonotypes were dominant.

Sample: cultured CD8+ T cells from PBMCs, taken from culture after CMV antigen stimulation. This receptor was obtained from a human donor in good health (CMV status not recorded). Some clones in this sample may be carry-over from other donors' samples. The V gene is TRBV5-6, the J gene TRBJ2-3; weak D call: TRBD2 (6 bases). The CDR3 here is CASSGGGITDTQYF. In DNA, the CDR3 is TGTGCCAGCAGCGGTGGGGGGATCACAGATACGCAGTATTTT. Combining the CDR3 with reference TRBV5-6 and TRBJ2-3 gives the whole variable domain DAGVTQSPTHLIKTRGQQVTLRCSPKSGHDTVSWYQQALGQGPQFIFQYYEEEERQRGNFPDRFSGHQFPNYSSELNVNALLLGDSALYLCASSGGGITDTQYFGPGTRLTVL.